This TCR beta chain was captured in a study of long-term antiretroviral therapy in people with HIV. General study findings and limits: Blood dates from about 2003 to 2018, possibly under older ART regimens.

The count of this clone is one. What it binds is not known. Every donor contributed at least one pre-ART and at least two post-ART PBMC samples. Each HIV participant was treated in the United States. This was the immunoSEQ v3.0 assay at survey level. Clones were sequenced by immunoSEQ multiplex PCR, and TCRdb holds only the in-frame ones, with some missing. The sample consists of just over 8,500 clones, 75% to 80% of them appearing once. Trimming removed 5 bases from V and 4 bases from J; junction bases left unmatched: 1. The germline CDR1 and CDR2 sequences are MNHEY and SVGAGI. This CDR3 contains 14 residues.

The source of this sequence is a man aged 35 to 55 with HIV. Here the sequenced sample was unsorted PBMCs, taken 0.6 years before starting antiretroviral therapy. This chain connects TRBV6-5 to TRBJ2-1; 11 bases match TRBD2. CDR3 loop: CASSRTSGYNEQFF. CDR3 bases: TGTGCCAGCAGTCGGACTAGCGGGTACAATGAGCAGTTCTTC.